This TCR beta chain emerged from a study of blood T cell repertoires in COVID-19. Study details: PBMCs, B-cell-depleted T cells, or T cells provided the cDNA or gDNA that made up the material.

Losses at the gene ends were 0 bases for V and 6 bases for J; bases not matched to a gene: 6. CDR3 length: 16 amino acids. CDR1 SGDLS and CDR2 YYNGEE come from the germline V gene. In the study's own analysis: Amplified reference gene primers provided the basis for estimating nucleated cell counts. Sequenced by immunoSEQ multiplex PCR; TCRdb stores in-frame clones only, minus some. The V and J calls and the clone size are those of that table, but D and trimming were determined from the DNA. The sample has 95,000 to 150,000 clones; about 86% are singletons. The sample taken for sequencing was peripheral blood. The J gene is TRBJ2-2, the V gene TRBV9; 9 nucleotides align to TRBD2. The source is a woman between 45 and 65 years old with active or convalescent COVID-19. The CDR3 loop reads CASSVVQAGGSGELFF. The CDR3 nucleotides read TGTGCCAGCAGCGTAGTTCAAGCGGGAGGTTCCGGGGAGCTGTTTTTT.